This T cell receptor beta chain was identified during a study of cytomegalovirus exposure and HLA in healthy donors. Overall study findings and caveats: Later analysis demonstrated an association between a missense DCLRE1C variant and TCR beta V- and J-gene trimming. Researchers counted roughly 150 TCR beta chains as cytomegalovirus-associated. The majority of TCR sequences were rare, yet some public TCRs appeared in many donors.

About this clone itself: The target antigen is unknown.

The PCR was carried out with 60 Vbeta primers and 13 Jbeta primers. Only in-frame clones appear in the TCRdb table, and some are missing; sequencing was by immunoSEQ multiplex PCR. The top ten clones hold approximately 2.1% of a sample with about 190,000 clones, 60% to 80% of them seen once. Per germline, CDR1 SEHNR and CDR2 FQNEAQ (reference sequence). This CDR3 region has 13 residues. The V end lost 1 base, the J end lost 7 bases, and 11 bases lay between the germline ends. The chain is built from TRBV7-9 and TRBJ2-7, with D possibly TRBD2 on 5 matching bases. What was sequenced was PBMCs. The origin of this receptor is a woman in her 30s in good health and CMV-seropositive. DNA of the CDR3: TGTGCCAGCAGCTTAGGGCCATCGGGGGAGCAGTACTTC. It is translated as CASSLGPSGEQYF.